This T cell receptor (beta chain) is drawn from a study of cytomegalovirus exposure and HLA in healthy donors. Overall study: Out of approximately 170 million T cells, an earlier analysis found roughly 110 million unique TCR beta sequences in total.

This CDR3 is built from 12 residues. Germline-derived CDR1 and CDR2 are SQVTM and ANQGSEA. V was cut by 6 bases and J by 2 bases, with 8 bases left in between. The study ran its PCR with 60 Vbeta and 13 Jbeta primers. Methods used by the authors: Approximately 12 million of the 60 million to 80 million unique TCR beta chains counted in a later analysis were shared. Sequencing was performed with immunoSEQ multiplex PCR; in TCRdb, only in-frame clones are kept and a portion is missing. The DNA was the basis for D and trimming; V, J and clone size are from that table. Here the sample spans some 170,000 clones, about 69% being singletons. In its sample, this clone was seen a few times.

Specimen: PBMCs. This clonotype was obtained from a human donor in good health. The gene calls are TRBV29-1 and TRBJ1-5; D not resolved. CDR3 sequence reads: CSVRVGNQPQHF. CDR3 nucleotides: TGCAGCGTGAGGGTTGGCAATCAGCCCCAGCATTTT.